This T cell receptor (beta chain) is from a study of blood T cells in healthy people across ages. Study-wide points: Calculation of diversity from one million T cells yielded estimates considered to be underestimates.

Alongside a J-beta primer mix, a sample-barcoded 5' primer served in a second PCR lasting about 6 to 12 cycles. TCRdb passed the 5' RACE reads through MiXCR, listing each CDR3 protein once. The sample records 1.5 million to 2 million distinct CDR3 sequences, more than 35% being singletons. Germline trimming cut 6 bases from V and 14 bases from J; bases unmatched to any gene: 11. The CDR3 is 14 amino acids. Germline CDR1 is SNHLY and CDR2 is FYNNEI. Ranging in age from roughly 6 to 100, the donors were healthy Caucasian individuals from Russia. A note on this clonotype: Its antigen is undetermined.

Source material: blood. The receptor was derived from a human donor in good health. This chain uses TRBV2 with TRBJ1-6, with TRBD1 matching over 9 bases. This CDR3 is CASSQIPGQGALHF. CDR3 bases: TGTGCCAGCAGCCAGATCCCGGGACAGGGAGCCCTCCACTTT.